Sequencing of this T cell receptor beta chain was carried out in a study of blood T cell repertoires in COVID-19. About the study: Samples taken during acute and convalescent COVID-19 were collected in the United States, Italy and Spain. T cells, B-cell-depleted T cells, or PBMCs provided the cDNA or gDNA that served as material.

The authors' processing: Estimated nucleated cell counts came from reference gene primer amplification. Data came from immunoSEQ multiplex PCR; TCRdb stores just in-frame clones and leaves some out. That table supplies the V and J calls and clone size; D and trimming were determined from the DNA. The sample carries about 100,000 clones, about 83% recorded once. Germline V gene sequence: CDR1 SGHVS, CDR2 FQNEAQ. V dropped 3 bases and J dropped 9 bases, with 15 bases sitting between them. The CDR3 consists of 15 residues. This rearrangement joins TRBV7-8 to TRBJ1-6, with D perhaps TRBD1 (6 bases). The TCR comes from a man between 65 and 85 years old with active or convalescent COVID-19. Source material: peripheral blood. The chain's CDR3 is CASSFWTDSPSPLHF. The CDR3 DNA is TGTGCCAGCAGCTTTTGGACAGATAGTCCTTCACCCCTCCACTTT. The full variable domain, completed using reference TRBV7-8 and TRBJ1-6, is GAGVSQSPRYKVAKRGQDVALRCDPISGHVSLFWYQQALGQGPEFLTYFQNEAQLDKSGLPSDRFFAERPEGSVSTLKIQRTQQEDSAVYLCASSFWTDSPSPLHFGNGTRLTVT.